This T cell receptor beta chain was captured in a study of blood T cells in healthy people across ages. Looking at the study overall: Researchers report that template switching captured about one barcoded beta molecule per two T cells. Regarding the study as a whole: Diversity estimated from one million T cells was considered an underestimate.

This CDR3 comprises 13 residues. With a J-beta primer mix and a sample-barcoded 5' primer, a second PCR ran roughly 7 to 11 cycles. TCRdb processed the 5' RACE reads anew with MiXCR; each CDR3 protein has one entry. The repertoire holds hundreds of thousands of distinct CDR3 sequences, with about 61% as singletons. As regards this clonotype: Its antigen is unidentified.

Researchers report isolating at least 6 million PBMCs per sample. This TCR came from a man in his forties in good health. The genes are TRBV12-3 or TRBV12-4 and TRBJ2-7, with 10 bases aligning to TRBD1. Specimen: blood. As DNA, the CDR3 is TGTGGAATCGGGACAGGGGAACTATACGAGCAGTACTTC. Amino acids: CGIGTGELYEQYF.